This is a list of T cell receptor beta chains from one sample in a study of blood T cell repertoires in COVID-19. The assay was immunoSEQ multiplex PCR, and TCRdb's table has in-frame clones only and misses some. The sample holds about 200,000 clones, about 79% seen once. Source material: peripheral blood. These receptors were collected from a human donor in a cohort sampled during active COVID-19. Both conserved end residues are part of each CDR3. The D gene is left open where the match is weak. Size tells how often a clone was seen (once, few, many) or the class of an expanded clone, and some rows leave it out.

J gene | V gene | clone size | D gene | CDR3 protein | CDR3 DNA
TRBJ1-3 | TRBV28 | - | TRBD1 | CASIPDREVNTIYF | TGTGCCAGCATCCCAGACAGGGAGGTTAACACCATATATTTT
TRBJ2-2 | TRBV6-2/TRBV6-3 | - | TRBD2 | CASSGLARGELFF | TGTGCCAGCAGCGGACTAGCTAGGGGGGAGCTGTTTTTT
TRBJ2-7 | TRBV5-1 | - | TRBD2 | CASSPPTSGRTHEQYF | TGCGCCAGCAGCCCCCCGACTAGCGGGAGGACCCACGAGCAGTACTTC
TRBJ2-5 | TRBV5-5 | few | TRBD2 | CASSLDPAGGLKETQYF | TGTGCCAGCAGCTTGGATCCAGCGGGAGGGCTTAAAGAGACCCAGTACTTC
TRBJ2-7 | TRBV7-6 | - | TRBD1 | CASSLRTGGIYEQYF | TGTGCCAGCAGCTTAAGGACAGGGGGAATCTACGAGCAGTACTTC
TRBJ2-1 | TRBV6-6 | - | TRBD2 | CASRWTSGSNEQFF | TGTGCCAGCAGATGGACTAGCGGGAGTAATGAGCAGTTCTTC
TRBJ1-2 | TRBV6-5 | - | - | CATESNYGYTF | TGTGCCACTGAGTCTAACTATGGCTACACCTTC
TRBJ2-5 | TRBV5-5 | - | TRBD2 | CASSIAGGVTPTRLETQYF | TGTGCCAGCAGCATAGCGGGAGGAGTGACGCCGACCCGGCTGGAGACCCAGTACTTC
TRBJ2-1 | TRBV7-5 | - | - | CVRLASGRTIPYNEQFF | TGTGTCAGGCTCGCTAGCGGGAGGACTATACCATACAATGAGCAGTTCTTC
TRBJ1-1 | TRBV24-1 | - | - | CATSRGGGGDTEAFF | TGTGCCACCAGCCGTGGAGGGGGAGGGGACACTGAAGCTTTCTTT
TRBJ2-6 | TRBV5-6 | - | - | CASSTGPSGANVLTF | TGTGCCAGCAGCACAGGGCCGTCTGGGGCCAACGTCCTGACTTTC
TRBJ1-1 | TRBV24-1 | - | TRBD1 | CATSEGTGGDRTEAFF | TGTGCCACCAGTGAGGGGACAGGGGGCGATAGGACTGAAGCTTTCTTT
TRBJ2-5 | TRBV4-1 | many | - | CASSQEGRKETQYF | TGCGCCAGCAGCCAAGAGGGGCGGAAAGAGACCCAGTACTTC
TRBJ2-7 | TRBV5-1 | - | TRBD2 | CASRLAGNDEQYF | TGCGCCAGCAGACTAGCGGGAAACGACGAGCAGTACTTC
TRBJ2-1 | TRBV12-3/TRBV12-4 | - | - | CASRSVRFNEQFF | TGTGCCAGCAGGTCGGTACGGTTTAATGAGCAGTTCTTC
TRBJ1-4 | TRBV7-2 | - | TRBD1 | CASSYDRGGEKLFF | TGTGCCAGCAGCTACGACAGGGGAGGGGAAAAACTGTTTTTT
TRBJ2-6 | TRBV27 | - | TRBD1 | CASSLWQTGTGANVLTF | TGTGCCAGCAGTTTATGGCAGACAGGGACTGGGGCCAACGTCCTGACTTTC
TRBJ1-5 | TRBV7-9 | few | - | CASSQSRNQPQHF | TGTGCCAGCAGCCAAAGCCGGAATCAGCCCCAGCATTTT
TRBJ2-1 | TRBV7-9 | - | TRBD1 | CASSLQGNNEQFF | TGTGCCAGCAGCCTACAGGGGAACAATGAGCAGTTCTTC
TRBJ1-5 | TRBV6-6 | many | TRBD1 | CASSYPDRGLNF | TGTGCCAGCAGTTACCCGGACAGGGGTCTGAATTTT
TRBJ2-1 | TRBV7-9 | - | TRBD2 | CASSTGTSGSSYNEQFF | TGTGCCAGCAGCACCGGGACTAGCGGGAGCTCCTACAATGAGCAGTTCTTC
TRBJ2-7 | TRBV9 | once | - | CASSSSTGYEQYF | TGTGCCAGCAGCTCGAGTACGGGGTACGAGCAGTACTTC
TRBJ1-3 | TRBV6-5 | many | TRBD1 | CASSPGQGFGNTIYF | TGTGCCAGCAGCCCGGGACAGGGCTTTGGAAACACCATATATTTT
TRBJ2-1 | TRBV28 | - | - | CASSSFNEQFF | TGTGCCAGCAGTTCATTCAATGAGCAGTTCTTC
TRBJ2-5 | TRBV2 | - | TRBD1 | CASTTPGTGNQETQYF | TGTGCCAGCACCACTCCCGGGACAGGCAACCAAGAGACCCAGTACTTC
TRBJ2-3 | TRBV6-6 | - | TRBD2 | CASRLAGNTDTQYF | TGTGCCAGCAGACTAGCGGGGAACACAGATACGCAGTATTTT
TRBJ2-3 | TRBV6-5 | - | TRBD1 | CATGQEERTDTQYF | TGTGCCACCGGACAGGAAGAACGCACAGATACGCAGTATTTT
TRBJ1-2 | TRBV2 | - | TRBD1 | CASSEALYRGAERTYTF | TGTGCCAGCAGTGAAGCACTTTACAGGGGGGCGGAGCGAACCTACACCTTC
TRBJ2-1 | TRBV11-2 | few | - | CASSPTSGDFSNEQFF | TGTGCCAGCAGCCCAACTTCAGGGGATTTCTCCAATGAGCAGTTCTTC
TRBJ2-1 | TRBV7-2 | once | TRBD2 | CASSLDKVREGREQFF | TGTGCCAGCAGCTTAGATAAGGTGCGGGAGGGGCGTGAGCAGTTCTTC
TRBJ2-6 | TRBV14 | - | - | CASSPRLGGGANVLTF | TGTGCCAGCAGCCCCCGACTAGGCGGTGGGGCCAACGTCCTGACTTTC
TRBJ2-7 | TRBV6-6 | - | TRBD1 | CASSHRDRGRNEQYF | TGTGCCAGCAGCCACCGGGACAGGGGGCGGAACGAGCAGTACTTC
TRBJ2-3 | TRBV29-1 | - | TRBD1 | CSVDRQGADTQYF | TGCAGCGTTGATCGGCAGGGGGCAGATACGCAGTATTTT
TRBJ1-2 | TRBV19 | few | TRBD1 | CASSIWGQGSGQNGYTF | TGTGCCAGTAGTATTTGGGGACAGGGGTCGGGCCAGAATGGCTACACCTTC
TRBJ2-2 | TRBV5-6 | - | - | CASSLGALNTGELFF | TGTGCCAGCAGCTTGGGGGCACTGAACACCGGGGAGCTGTTTTTT
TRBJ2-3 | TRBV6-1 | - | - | CASSDYFSGSRTDTQYF | TGTGCCAGCAGTGACTACTTCTCCGGGAGCAGGACAGATACGCAGTATTTT
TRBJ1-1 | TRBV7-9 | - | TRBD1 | CASSLRLGQGENTEAFF | TGTGCCAGCAGCTTACGACTGGGACAGGGGGAGAACACTGAAGCTTTCTTT
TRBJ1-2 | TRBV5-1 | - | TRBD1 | CASSPGQGGYTF | TGCGCCAGCAGCCCCGGACAGGGTGGCTACACCTTC
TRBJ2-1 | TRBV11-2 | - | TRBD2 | CASSSGLAGGGYEQFF | TGTGCCAGCAGCTCGGGACTAGCGGGAGGGGGGTATGAGCAGTTCTTC
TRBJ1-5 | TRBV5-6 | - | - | CASSVNTGPYSNQPQHF | TGTGCCAGCAGCGTGAACACAGGGCCGTATAGCAATCAGCCCCAGCATTTT
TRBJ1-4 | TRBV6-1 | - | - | CASSEAPGGSTNEKLFF | TGTGCCAGCAGTGAAGCCCCCGGGGGGAGCACTAATGAAAAACTGTTTTTT
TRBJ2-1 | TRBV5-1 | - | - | CASSPTGDVSYNEQFF | TGCGCCAGCAGTCCGACAGGTGATGTCTCCTACAATGAGCAGTTCTTC
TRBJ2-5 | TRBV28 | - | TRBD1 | CASLPNRGRETQYF | TGTGCCAGCCTTCCTAACAGGGGACGGGAGACCCAGTACTTC
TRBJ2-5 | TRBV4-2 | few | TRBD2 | CASSRGTSGYQETQYF | TGTGCCAGCAGCCGCGGGACTAGCGGGTACCAAGAGACCCAGTACTTC
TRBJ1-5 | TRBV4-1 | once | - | CASSQDRGGAQPQHF | TGCGCCAGCAGCCAAGATCGGGGGGGTGCTCAGCCCCAGCATTTT
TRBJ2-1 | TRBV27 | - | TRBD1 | CASSQDRGRSYNEQFF | TGTGCCAGCAGCCAGGACAGGGGTAGGTCCTACAATGAGCAGTTCTTC
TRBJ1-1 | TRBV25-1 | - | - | CASSPAGGGATEAFF | TGTGCCAGCAGTCCAGCCGGTGGGGGGGCTACTGAAGCTTTCTTT
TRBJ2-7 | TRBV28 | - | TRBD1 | CASSHIYRDRGINSYEQYF | TGTGCCAGCAGCCACATATACCGGGACAGGGGTATTAATTCCTACGAGCAGTACTTC
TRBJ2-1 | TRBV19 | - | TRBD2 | CASSTASGRYNEQFF | TGTGCCAGTAGTACCGCTAGCGGGAGGTACAATGAGCAGTTCTTC
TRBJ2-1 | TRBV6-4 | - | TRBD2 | CASSDSTLAGEHNEQFF | TGTGCCAGCAGTGACTCCACACTAGCGGGGGAACACAATGAGCAGTTCTTC
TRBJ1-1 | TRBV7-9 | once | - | CASSPRREQNTEAFF | TGTGCCAGCAGCCCGAGAAGGGAGCAGAACACTGAAGCTTTCTTT
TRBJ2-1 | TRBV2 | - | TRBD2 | CASSEIGTSGRVEQFF | TGTGCCAGCAGTGAAATCGGCACTAGCGGGAGAGTAGAGCAGTTCTTC
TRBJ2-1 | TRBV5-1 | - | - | CASSFLDSYNEQFF | TGCGCCAGCAGCTTTCTAGACTCCTACAATGAGCAGTTCTTC
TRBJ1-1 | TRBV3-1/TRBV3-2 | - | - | CASSRLGGNTEAFF | TGTGCCAGCAGCCGTCTGGGGGGGAACACTGAAGCTTTCTTT
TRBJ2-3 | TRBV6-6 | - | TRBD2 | CASSKTSGSFTDTQYF | TGTGCCAGCAGTAAGACTAGCGGGTCCTTCACAGATACGCAGTATTTT
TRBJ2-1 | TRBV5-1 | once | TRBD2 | CASSRTSGDNEQFF | TGCGCCAGCAGCAGAACTAGCGGGGACAATGAGCAGTTCTTC
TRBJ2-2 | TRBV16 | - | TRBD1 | CASSQLGQVKNTGELFF | TGTGCCAGCAGCCAACTCGGACAGGTGAAAAACACCGGGGAGCTGTTTTTT
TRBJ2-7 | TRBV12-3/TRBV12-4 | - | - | CASSLTGYEQYF | TGTGCCAGCAGTTTGACGGGCTACGAGCAGTACTTC
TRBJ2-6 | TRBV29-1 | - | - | CSVPTDDSGANVLTF | TGCAGCGTCCCGACAGACGACTCTGGGGCCAACGTCCTGACTTTC